The 26 T cell receptor beta chains given below trace back to one sample, sequenced in a study of blood T cell repertoires in COVID-19. Assay used: immunoSEQ multiplex PCR; TCRdb lists only in-frame clones, some missing. The table shows around 72,000 clones, with roughly 79% occurring only once. The sequenced sample consisted of peripheral blood. Receptors were obtained from a woman between 65 and 79 years old with acute or convalescent COVID-19.

The chain has TRBV27 and TRBJ2-2, with D possibly being TRBD1 (5 bases). The V gene lost 2 bases and the J gene lost 5 bases, with 12 bases spanning the gap. CDR1 and CDR2 from the germline V gene are MNHEY and SMNVEV (reference sequence). This CDR3 is 15 amino acids long. The CDR3 DNA sequence: TGTGCCAGCAGTTTAAGACAGACCGTTACCGGGGAGCTGTTTTTT. This gives the protein CASSLRQTVTGELFF.

The J gene is TRBJ2-2, the V gene TRBV28, with 10 nucleotides matching TRBD2. The CDR3 is 15 amino acids. The V gene's germline CDR1 is MDHEN and CDR2 SYDVKM. Trimming at V came to 5 bases and at J to 1 base, leaving 1 base not matched to a gene. CDR3 residues: CASSRLAGNTGELFF. The CDR3, as DNA: TGTGCCAGCAGTCGACTAGCGGGGAACACCGGGGAGCTGTTTTTT. The entire variable domain, with the rest obtained from reference TRBV28 and TRBJ2-2, is as follows: DVKVTQSSRYLVKRTGEKVFLECVQDMDHENMFWYRQDPGLGLRLIYFSYDVKMKEKGDIPEGYSVSREKKERFSLILESASTNQTSMYLCASSRLAGNTGELFFGEGSRLTVL.

In its sample, this clone was seen a few times. The V and J genes are TRBV28 and TRBJ1-2; possibly TRBD1 for D (6 bases). V lost 4 bases and J lost 8, with 14 bases in between. This CDR3 contains 13 residues. Per the germline V gene, CDR1 is MDHEN and CDR2 is SYDVKM. CDR3 in amino acids: CASSSFGGGGYTF. CDR3 DNA sequence: TGTGCCAGCAGTTCCTTTGGGGGCGGAGGCTACACCTTC.

The chain combines TRBV7-3 with TRBJ2-1; TRBD2 agrees at 10 bases. This CDR3 spans 16 amino acids. Germline values: CDR1 SGHTA, CDR2 FQGTGA. V lost 5 bases to trimming and J lost 2 bases; unmatched junction nucleotides: 6. The CDR3 nucleotides read TGTGCCAGCAGCCCCGGAGCGGGAGGGCCCTACAATGAGCAGTTCTTC. Its translation is CASSPGAGGPYNEQFF.

V and J are TRBV27 and TRBJ1-1; the match to TRBD1 covers 9 bases. The V and J ends lost 7 bases and 1 base, in that order; junction bases with no gene match: 7. The CDR3 spans 15 residues. Germline V gives CDR1 MNHEY, CDR2 SMNVEV (reference sequence). The CDR3 coding sequence is TGTGCCAGCACAAATCCGGGACAGGGGAACACTGAAGCTTTCTTT. Amino acids: CASTNPGQGNTEAFF.

The rearrangement uses TRBV14 and TRBJ2-7; 11 bases line up with TRBD1. This CDR3 spans 12 amino acids. V trimming: 8 bases; J trimming: 6 bases; junction bases outside the gene matches: 3. CDR1 and CDR2 (germline): SGHDN, FVKESK. The CDR3 is CASGDRGIEQYF. The CDR3, as DNA: TGTGCCAGCGGGGACAGGGGGATCGAGCAGTACTTC.

The chain has TRBV14 and TRBJ1-1; D might be TRBD1 (6 bases). The ends were cut back, 5 bases at V and 4 bases at J, with 8 bases in the middle. CDR3 length: 12 residues. Germline loops: CDR1 SGHDN, CDR2 FVKESK. The CDR3 nucleotides read TGTGCCAGCAGCTCCAGGGGCACTGAAGCTTTCTTT. Protein product: CASSSRGTEAFF.

This clone has a single count. This chain links TRBV25-1 with TRBJ1-2, with D unclear. CDR1 is MGHDK, CDR2 SYGVNS, per germline. This CDR3 contains 12 residues. V was cut by 7 bases and J by 8 bases, with 14 bases left in between. This chain's CDR3 is CASTPPSGGYTF. The CDR3, as DNA: TGTGCCAGCACCCCCCCGTCAGGAGGCTACACCTTC.

The chain recombines TRBV5-1 with TRBJ1-4; no clear D gene. In germline, CDR1 is SGHRS, CDR2 YFSETQ. The CDR3 sequence is 15 residues long. The V and J ends lost 3 bases and 4 bases respectively, with 13 bases between them. The CDR3 spells CASSSPERDNEKLFF. As DNA, the CDR3 is TGCGCCAGCAGCTCCCCAGAGAGGGATAATGAAAAACTGTTTTTT. Full variable domain (missing parts from reference TRBV5-1 and TRBJ1-4): KAGVTQTPRYLIKTRGQQVTLSCSPISGHRSVSWYQQTPGQGLQFLFEYFSETQRNKGNFPGRFSGRQFSNSRSEMNVSTLELGDSALYLCASSSPERDNEKLFFGSGTQLSVL.

This chain links TRBV18 with TRBJ2-7, with 9 bases aligning to TRBD1. Germline V gene data show CDR1 as KGHSH and CDR2 as LQKENI. V was clipped by 4 bases and J by 0 bases; unmatched bases: 7. This CDR3 has 16 amino acids. CDR3: CASSLRTGANSYEQYF. CDR3 coding DNA: TGTGCCAGCTCACTTAGGACAGGGGCCAACTCCTACGAGCAGTACTTC.

The V call is TRBV10-1, the J call TRBJ2-5, with 8 bases lining up with TRBD2. The CDR3 extends over 15 amino acids. V was clipped by 5 bases and J by 1 base; unmatched bases: 6. Germline CDR1 is WNHNN and CDR2 is SYGVQD (reference sequence). CDR3 amino acids: CASSLAGGTQETQYF. The CDR3 DNA follows: TGCGCCAGCAGTCTCGCGGGGGGAACCCAAGAGACCCAGTACTTC.

The genes are TRBV18 and TRBJ1-1; 8 bases map to TRBD1. The ends lost 4 bases at V and 3 bases at J; junction bases unmatched: 1. CDR1 and CDR2 (germline): KGHSH, LQKENI. The length of the CDR3 is 13 residues. CDR3 coding DNA: TGTGCCAGCTCACTGGGACAGGACACTGAAGCTTTCTTT. Residues: CASSLGQDTEAFF.

The chain couples TRBV21-1 to TRBJ1-3; the table's D gene call, TRBD1, was not cross checked with the DNA. TRBV21-1 is flagged as a pseudogene. The CDR3 is 18 residues long. The CDR3, as DNA: TGTGCCAGCAGCAAAGAAGACCCGGGACAGGGGTTGGGAAACACCATATATTTT. Translation: CASSKEDPGQGLGNTIYF.

The chain recombines TRBV6-5 with TRBJ2-1, with 8 nucleotides matching TRBD2. The CDR3 consists of 16 residues. CDR1 and CDR2 (germline): MNHEY, SVGAGI. Trimming cost V 3 bases and J 8 bases; bases outside gene matches: 12. The CDR3: CASSYQSGRQSDEQFF. The CDR3 DNA follows: TGTGCCAGCAGTTATCAAAGCGGGAGACAGTCCGATGAGCAGTTCTTC.

The V call is TRBV5-1, the J call TRBJ2-2; D gene uncertain. There are 14 residues in the CDR3. V shed 0 bases and J shed 4 bases, with 7 bases lying between them. The germline gives CDR1 SGHRS, CDR2 YFSETQ. The CDR3 DNA follows: TGCGCCAGCAGCTTGGGTCTTAGCACCGGGGAGCTGTTTTTT. This codes for CASSLGLSTGELFF.

The V gene is TRBV19, the J gene TRBJ1-5, with D possibly matching TRBD1 (5 bases). CDR3 size: 15 residues. Germline loops: CDR1 LNHDA, CDR2 SQIVND (reference sequence). Trimming removed 5 bases at V and 3 bases at J, with 14 bases between. The CDR3 loop reads CASSLTDRINQPQHF. CDR3 DNA: TGTGCCAGTAGTCTTACCGACAGAATCAATCAGCCCCAGCATTTT.

The chain uses TRBV3-1 (or the pseudogene TRBV3-2) and TRBJ2-7; perhaps TRBD1 as D (6 bases). The V gene's germline CDR1 is LGHDT and CDR2 YNNKEL (reference sequence). The CDR3 covers 12 residues. Trimming pared 1 base from V and 7 bases from J, leaving 8 bases between. For the CDR3, the DNA is TGTGCCAGCAGCCAAGTTCAGGGGGAGCAGTACTTC. It yields the protein CASSQVQGEQYF.

V usage is TRBV6-5 and J usage is TRBJ2-3; 12 nucleotides agree with TRBD2. The trim removed 4 bases at V and 3 bases at J, leaving 5 bases unmatched. The CDR3 length is 16 residues. The germline V gene has CDR1 MNHEY and CDR2 SVGAGI. The CDR3 is CASSFGTSGYTDTQYF. The CDR3, as DNA: TGTGCCAGCAGTTTCGGGACTAGCGGGTATACAGATACGCAGTATTTT.

With regard to this clone: The junction does not match germline at one end; this may be a read error. This chain's CDR3 is CATSGRWNTEAFF. CDR3 in DNA: TGTGCCACCAGTGGGCGGTGGAACACTGAAGCTTTCTTT. The chain couples TRBV2 to TRBJ1-1; D not resolved. This CDR3 is 13 amino acids long. Germline CDR1 is SNHLY and CDR2 is FYNNEI.

This chain uses TRBV29-1 with TRBJ1-3; possibly TRBD1 for D (6 bases). CDR3 size: 15 residues. CDR1 and CDR2 from the germline V gene are SQVTM and ANQGSEA. V lost 8 bases to trimming and J lost 0 bases, with 17 bases between them. The CDR3 DNA follows: TGCAGCATTTCCGGGACACGGAGCTCTGGAAACACCATATATTTT. It is translated as CSISGTRSSGNTIYF. Complete variable domain (other parts from reference TRBV29-1 and TRBJ1-3): SAVISQKPSRDICQRGTSLTIQCQVDSQVTMMFWYRQQPGQSLTLIATANQGSEATYESGFVIDKFPISRPNLTFSTLTVSNMSPEDSSIYLCSISGTRSSGNTIYFGEGSWLTVV.

This chain links TRBV10-2 with TRBJ1-1; perhaps TRBD1 as D (5 bases). This CDR3 region has 14 residues. Per germline, CDR1 WSHSY and CDR2 SAAADI. Trimming took 0 bases from V and 10 from J, leaving 15 bases between them. The CDR3 spells CASSESTNTGAAFF. The DNA of the CDR3 is TGCGCCAGCAGTGAGTCAACAAACACTGGGGCAGCTTTCTTT.

The chain couples TRBV24-1 to TRBJ2-7; 7 nucleotides match TRBD1. This CDR3 comprises 15 residues. The V gene's germline CDR1 is KGHDR and CDR2 SFDVKD. V trimming: 3 bases; J trimming: 7 bases; junction bases outside the gene matches: 11. CDR3 residues: CATSDRVRGSGEQYF. DNA of the CDR3: TGTGCCACCAGTGATAGGGTCAGGGGGAGCGGAGAGCAGTACTTC.

The chain is built from TRBV28 and TRBJ1-6, with 7 bases lining up with TRBD1. The germline V gene encodes CDR1 MDHEN and CDR2 SYDVKM. With V trimmed by 6 bases and J by 9 bases, 2 bases remained unmatched. The length of the CDR3 is 12 residues. CDR3 coding DNA: TGTGCCAGCAGGGACAGGTTTTCACCCCTCCACTTT. This sequence encodes CASRDRFSPLHF. The entire variable domain, with the rest obtained from reference TRBV28 and TRBJ1-6, is as follows: DVKVTQSSRYLVKRTGEKVFLECVQDMDHENMFWYRQDPGLGLRLIYFSYDVKMKEKGDIPEGYSVSREKKERFSLILESASTNQTSMYLCASRDRFSPLHFGNGTRLTVT.

In its sample, this clone was seen once. The gene calls are TRBV15 and TRBJ2-7, with 7 nucleotides matching TRBD1. Germline CDR1 reads LNHNV; CDR2 reads YYDKDF (reference sequence). This CDR3 has 15 residues. V was pared by 3 bases and J by 4 bases, with 9 bases of the junction left unmatched. CDR3 DNA sequence: TGTGCCACCAGCAGGGCTGACAGGGTGGCATACGAGCAGTACTTC. It encodes CATSRADRVAYEQYF. The full variable domain, with the rest looked up from reference TRBV15 and TRBJ2-7, is DAMVIQNPRYQVTQFGKPVTLSCSQTLNHNVMYWYQQKSSQAPKLLFHYYDKDFNNEADTPDNFQSRRPNTSFCFLDIRSPGLGDTAMYLCATSRADRVAYEQYFGPGTRLTVT.

This rearrangement joins TRBV9 to TRBJ2-5; perhaps TRBD1 as D (5 bases). The CDR3 is made up of 13 amino acids. Trimming took 4 bases from V and 6 from J, leaving 13 bases between them. Germline assignment: CDR1 SGDLS and CDR2 YYNGEE. The CDR3 here is CASSSGRVQTQYF. Written as DNA, the CDR3 is TGTGCCAGCAGCTCAGGCAGGGTCCAGACCCAGTACTTC.

The CDR3 sequence is CASSRGDNQPQHF. CDR3 in DNA: TGTGCCAGCAGCCGGGGCGACAATCAGCCCCAGCATTTT. The rearrangement joins TRBV3-1 (or the pseudogene TRBV3-2) to TRBJ1-5, with D perhaps TRBD1 (5 bases). Germline V gives CDR1 LGHDT, CDR2 YNNKEL (reference sequence). V was trimmed by 4 bases and J by 3 bases, leaving 7 bases between them. The CDR3 spans 13 residues.